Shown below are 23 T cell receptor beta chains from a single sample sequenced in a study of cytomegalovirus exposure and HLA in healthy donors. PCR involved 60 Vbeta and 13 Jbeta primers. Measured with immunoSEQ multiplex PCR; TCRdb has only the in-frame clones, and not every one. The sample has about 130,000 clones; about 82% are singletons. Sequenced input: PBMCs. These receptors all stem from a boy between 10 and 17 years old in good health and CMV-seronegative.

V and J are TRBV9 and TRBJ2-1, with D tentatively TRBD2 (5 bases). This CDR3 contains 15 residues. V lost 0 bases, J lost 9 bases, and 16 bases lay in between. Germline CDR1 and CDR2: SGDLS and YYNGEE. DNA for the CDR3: TGTGCCAGCAGCGTAGGAGGAGTACTAGTTCCTGAGCAGTTCTTC. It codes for CASSVGGVLVPEQFF.

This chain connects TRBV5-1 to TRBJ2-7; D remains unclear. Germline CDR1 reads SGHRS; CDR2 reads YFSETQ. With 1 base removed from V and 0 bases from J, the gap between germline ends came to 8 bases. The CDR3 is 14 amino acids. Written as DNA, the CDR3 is TGCGCCAGCAGCTTGCCAGAAAGCTCCTACGAGCAGTACTTC. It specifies CASSLPESSYEQYF. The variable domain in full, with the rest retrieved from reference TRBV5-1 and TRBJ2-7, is KAGVTQTPRYLIKTRGQQVTLSCSPISGHRSVSWYQQTPGQGLQFLFEYFSETQRNKGNFPGRFSGRQFSNSRSEMNVSTLELGDSALYLCASSLPESSYEQYFGPGTRLTVT.

CDR3 DNA sequence: TGTGCCAGCTCGCTACTAGAAAACGAGCAGTACTTC. It is translated as CASSLLENEQYF. The V gene is TRBV18, the J gene TRBJ2-7; D perhaps matches TRBD2 (5 bases). V was clipped by 6 bases and J by 5 bases, with 11 bases between them. CDR1 is KGHSH and CDR2 is LQKENI in the germline V gene. The CDR3 is 12 amino acids.

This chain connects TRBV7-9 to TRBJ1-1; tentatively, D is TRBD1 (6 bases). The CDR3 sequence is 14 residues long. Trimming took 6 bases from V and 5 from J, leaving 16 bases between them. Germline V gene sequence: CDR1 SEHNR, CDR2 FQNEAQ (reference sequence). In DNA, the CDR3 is TGTGCCAGCAGGGGGCAGGGGCCGGGGACTGAAGCTTTCTTT. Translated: CASRGQGPGTEAFF.

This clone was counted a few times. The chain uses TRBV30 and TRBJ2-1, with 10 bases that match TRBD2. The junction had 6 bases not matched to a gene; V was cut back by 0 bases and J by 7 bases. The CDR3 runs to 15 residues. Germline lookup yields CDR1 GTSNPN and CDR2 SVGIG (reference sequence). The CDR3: CAWSVPSGRSNEQFF. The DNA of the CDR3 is TGTGCCTGGAGTGTCCCTAGCGGGAGATCAAATGAGCAGTTCTTC. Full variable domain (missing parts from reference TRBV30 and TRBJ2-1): SQTIHQWPATLVQPVGSPLSLECTVEGTSNPNLYWYRQAAGRGLQLLFYSVGIGQISSEVPQNLSASRPQDRQFILSSKKLLLSDSGFYLCAWSVPSGRSNEQFFGPGTRLTVL.

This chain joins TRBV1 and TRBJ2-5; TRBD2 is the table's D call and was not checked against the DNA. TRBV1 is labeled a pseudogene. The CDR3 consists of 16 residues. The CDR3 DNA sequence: TGCACCAGCAGCCGGGCGGGGAGGGCGGGGGAAGAGACCCAGTACTTC. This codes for CTSSRAGRAGEETQYF.

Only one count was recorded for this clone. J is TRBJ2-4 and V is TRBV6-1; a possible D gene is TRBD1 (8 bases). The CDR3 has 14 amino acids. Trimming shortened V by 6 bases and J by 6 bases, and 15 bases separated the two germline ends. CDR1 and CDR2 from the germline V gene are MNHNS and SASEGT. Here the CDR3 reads CASRDRGGGNIQYF. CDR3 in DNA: TGTGCCAGCAGAGACAGGGGCGGGGGAAACATTCAGTACTTC.

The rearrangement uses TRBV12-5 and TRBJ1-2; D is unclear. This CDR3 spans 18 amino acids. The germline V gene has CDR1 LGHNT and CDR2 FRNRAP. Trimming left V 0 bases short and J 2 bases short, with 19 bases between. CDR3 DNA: TGTGCTAGTGGTTTGGTACTGGCAGGAGGAGGATCGAACTATGGCTACACCTTC. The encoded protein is CASGLVLAGGGSNYGYTF.

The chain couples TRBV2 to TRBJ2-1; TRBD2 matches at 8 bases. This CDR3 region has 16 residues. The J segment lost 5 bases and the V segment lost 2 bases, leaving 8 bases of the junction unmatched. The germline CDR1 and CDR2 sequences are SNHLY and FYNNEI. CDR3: CASSELGLALDNEQFF. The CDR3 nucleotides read TGTGCCAGCAGTGAACTAGGACTAGCCCTAGACAATGAGCAGTTCTTC.

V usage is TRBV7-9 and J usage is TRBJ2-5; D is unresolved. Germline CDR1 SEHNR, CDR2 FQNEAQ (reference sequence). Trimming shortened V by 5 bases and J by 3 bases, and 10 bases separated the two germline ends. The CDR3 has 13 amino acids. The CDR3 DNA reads TGTGCCAGCAGCGTAAAATCCGAAGAGACCCAGTACTTC. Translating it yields CASSVKSEETQYF.

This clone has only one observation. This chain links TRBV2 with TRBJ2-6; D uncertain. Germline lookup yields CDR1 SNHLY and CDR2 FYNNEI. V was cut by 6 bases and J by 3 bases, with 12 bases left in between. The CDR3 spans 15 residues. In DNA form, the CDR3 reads TGTGCCAGCAGCTCACCTCCGGGTGGGGCCAACGTCCTGACTTTC. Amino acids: CASSSPPGGANVLTF.

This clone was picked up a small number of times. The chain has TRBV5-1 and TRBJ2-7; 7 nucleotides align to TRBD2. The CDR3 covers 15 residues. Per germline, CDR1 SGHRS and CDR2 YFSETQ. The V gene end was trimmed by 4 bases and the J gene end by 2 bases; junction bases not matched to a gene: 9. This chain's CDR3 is CASSLGLGGPYEQYF. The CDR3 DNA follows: TGCGCCAGCAGCCTAGGACTAGGAGGCCCCTACGAGCAGTACTTC.

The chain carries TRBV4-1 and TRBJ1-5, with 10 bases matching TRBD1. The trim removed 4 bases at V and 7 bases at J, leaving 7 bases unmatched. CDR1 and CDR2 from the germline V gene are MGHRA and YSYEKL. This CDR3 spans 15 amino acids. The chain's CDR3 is CASSLKGQGEQPQHF. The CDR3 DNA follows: TGCGCCAGCAGCCTAAAAGGACAGGGGGAACAGCCCCAGCATTTT.

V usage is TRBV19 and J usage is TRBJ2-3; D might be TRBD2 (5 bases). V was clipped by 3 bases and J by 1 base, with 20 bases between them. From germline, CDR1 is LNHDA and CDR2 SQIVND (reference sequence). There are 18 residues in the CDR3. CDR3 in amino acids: CASSIAHSGGIRTDTQYF. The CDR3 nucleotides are TGTGCCAGTAGTATCGCCCACAGCGGAGGAATCCGCACAGATACGCAGTATTTT.

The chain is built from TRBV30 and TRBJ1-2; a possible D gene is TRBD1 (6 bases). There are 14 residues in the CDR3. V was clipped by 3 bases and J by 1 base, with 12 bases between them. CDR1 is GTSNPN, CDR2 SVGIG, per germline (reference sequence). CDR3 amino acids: CAWRETGFNYGYTF. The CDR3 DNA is TGTGCCTGGAGGGAGACAGGATTTAACTATGGCTACACCTTC.

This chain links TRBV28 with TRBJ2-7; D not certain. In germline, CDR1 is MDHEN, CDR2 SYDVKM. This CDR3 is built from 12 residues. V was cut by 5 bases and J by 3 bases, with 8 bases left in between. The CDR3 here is CASSRSNYEQYF. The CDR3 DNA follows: TGTGCCAGCAGTCGGTCGAACTACGAGCAGTACTTC.

DNA of the CDR3: TGCGCCAGCAGCCCACGACTAGGTCAAGCCAAAAACATTCAGTACTTC. Its protein product is CASSPRLGQAKNIQYF. V usage is TRBV4-1 and J usage is TRBJ2-4; possible D gene TRBD2, 6 bases. V was cut by 4 bases and J by 0 bases, with 13 bases left in between. Germline V lookup: CDR1 MGHRA, CDR2 YSYEKL. This CDR3 is built from 16 residues.

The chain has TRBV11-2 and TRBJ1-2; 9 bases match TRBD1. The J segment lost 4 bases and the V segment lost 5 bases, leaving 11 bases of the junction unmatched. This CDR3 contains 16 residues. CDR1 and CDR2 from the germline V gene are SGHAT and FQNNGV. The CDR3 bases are TGTGCCAGCAGCCCAGATAGGACAGGGGCGCTCTATGGCTACACCTTC. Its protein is CASSPDRTGALYGYTF.

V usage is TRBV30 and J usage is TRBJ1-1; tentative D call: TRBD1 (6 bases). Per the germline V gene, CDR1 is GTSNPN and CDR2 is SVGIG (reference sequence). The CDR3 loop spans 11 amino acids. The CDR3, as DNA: TGTACACAGGACAGGAACACTGAAGCTTTCTTT. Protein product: CTQDRNTEAFF. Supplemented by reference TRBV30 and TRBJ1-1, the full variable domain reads SQTIHQWPATLVQPVGSPLSLECTVEGTSNPNLYWYRQAAGRGLQLLFYSVGIGQISSEVPQNLSASRPQDRQFILSSKKLLLSDSGFYLCTQDRNTEAFFGQGTRLTVV.

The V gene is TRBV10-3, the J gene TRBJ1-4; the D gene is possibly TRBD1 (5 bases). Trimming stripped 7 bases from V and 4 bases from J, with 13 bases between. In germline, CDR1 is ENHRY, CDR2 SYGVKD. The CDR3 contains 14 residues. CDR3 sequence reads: CAIKKQGFNEKLFF. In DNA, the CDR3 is TGTGCCATCAAGAAGCAGGGCTTTAATGAAAAACTGTTTTTT.

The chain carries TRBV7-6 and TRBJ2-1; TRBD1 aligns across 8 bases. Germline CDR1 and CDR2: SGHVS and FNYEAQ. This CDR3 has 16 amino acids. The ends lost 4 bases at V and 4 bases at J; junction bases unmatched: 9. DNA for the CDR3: TGTGCCAGCAGCTCACCCTCCGGGACAGGATACAATGAGCAGTTCTTC. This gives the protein CASSSPSGTGYNEQFF.

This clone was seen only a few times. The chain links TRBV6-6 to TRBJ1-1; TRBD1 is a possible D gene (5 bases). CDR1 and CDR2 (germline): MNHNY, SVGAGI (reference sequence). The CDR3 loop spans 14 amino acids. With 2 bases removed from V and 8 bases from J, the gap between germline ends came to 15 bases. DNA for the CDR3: TGTGCCAGCAGTTACGAAAACCTAAACAGGGAAGCTTTCTTT. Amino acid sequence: CASSYENLNREAFF.

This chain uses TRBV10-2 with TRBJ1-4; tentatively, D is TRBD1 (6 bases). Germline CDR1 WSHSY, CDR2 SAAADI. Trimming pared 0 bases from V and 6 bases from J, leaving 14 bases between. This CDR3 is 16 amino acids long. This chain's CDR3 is CASSESTLQGDEKLFF. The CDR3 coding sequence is TGCGCCAGCAGTGAGTCGACTCTACAGGGAGATGAAAAACTGTTTTTT.